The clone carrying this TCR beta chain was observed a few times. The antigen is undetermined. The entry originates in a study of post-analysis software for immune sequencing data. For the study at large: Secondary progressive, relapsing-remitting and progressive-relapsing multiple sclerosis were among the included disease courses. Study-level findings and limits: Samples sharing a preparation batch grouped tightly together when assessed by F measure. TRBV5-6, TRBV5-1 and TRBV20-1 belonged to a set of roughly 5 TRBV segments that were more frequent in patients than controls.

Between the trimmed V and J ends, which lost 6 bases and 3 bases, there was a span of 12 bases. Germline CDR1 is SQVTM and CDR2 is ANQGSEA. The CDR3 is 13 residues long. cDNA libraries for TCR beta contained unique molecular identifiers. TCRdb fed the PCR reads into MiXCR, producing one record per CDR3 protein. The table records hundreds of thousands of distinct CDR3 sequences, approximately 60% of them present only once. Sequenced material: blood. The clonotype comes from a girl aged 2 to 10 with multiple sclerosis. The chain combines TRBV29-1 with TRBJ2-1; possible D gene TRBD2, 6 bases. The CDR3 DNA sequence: TGCAGCGTCCACCCGGGGGTCTACAATGAGCAGTTCTTC. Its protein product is CSVHPGVYNEQFF.